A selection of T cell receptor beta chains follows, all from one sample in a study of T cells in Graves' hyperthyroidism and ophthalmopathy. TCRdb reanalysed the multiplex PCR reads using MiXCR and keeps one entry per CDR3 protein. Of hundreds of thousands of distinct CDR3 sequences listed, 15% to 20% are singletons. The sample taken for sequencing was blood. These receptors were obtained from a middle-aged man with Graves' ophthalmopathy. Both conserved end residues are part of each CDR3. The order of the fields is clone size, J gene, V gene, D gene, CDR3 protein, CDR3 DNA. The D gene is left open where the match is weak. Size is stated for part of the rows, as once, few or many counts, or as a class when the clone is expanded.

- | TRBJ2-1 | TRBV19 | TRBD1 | CASSISGQGAREQFF | TGTGCCAGTAGTATAAGCGGCCAGGGGGCCCGGGAGCAGTTCTTC
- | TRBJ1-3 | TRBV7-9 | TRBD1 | CASSFGTASGNTIYF | TGTGCCAGCAGCTTCGGGACAGCCTCTGGAAACACCATATATTTT
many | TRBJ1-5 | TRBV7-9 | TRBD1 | CASSQGGTGNNQPQHF | TGTGCCAGCAGCCAAGGCGGGACAGGGAACAATCAGCCCCAGCATTTT
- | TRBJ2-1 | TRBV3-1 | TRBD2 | CASSNQLAGLYNEQFF | TGTGCCAGCAGCAATCAACTAGCGGGACTCTACAATGAGCAGTTCTTC
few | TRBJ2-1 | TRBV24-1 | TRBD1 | CATSRGSGSYNEQFF | TGTGCCACCAGCAGGGGGTCAGGCTCCTACAATGAGCAGTTCTTC
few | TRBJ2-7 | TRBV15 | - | CATSRYDTSYEQYF | TGTGCCACCAGCAGGTATGACACCTCCTACGAGCAGTACTTC
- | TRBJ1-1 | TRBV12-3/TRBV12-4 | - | CASSLALLGIGDTEAFF | TGTGCCAGCAGTTTAGCGCTTCTCGGGATAGGGGACACTGAAGCTTTCTTT
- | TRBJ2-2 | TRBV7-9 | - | CASSADADLPGELFF | TGTGCCAGCAGCGCCGACGCGGACTTGCCCGGGGAGCTGTTTTTT
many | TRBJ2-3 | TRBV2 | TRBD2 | CASLRLADDRSTDTQYF | TGTGCCAGCCTACGGCTAGCGGACGACCGTAGCACAGATACGCAGTATTTT
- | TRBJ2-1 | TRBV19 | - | CASSIAVGTYNEQFF | TGTGCCAGTAGTATAGCGGTGGGAACCTACAATGAGCAGTTCTTC
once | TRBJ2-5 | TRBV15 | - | CATSRGAGSRGTQYF | TGTGCCACCAGCAGAGGTGCGGGGTCTCGAGGGACCCAGTACTTC
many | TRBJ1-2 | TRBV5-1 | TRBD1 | CASSPRQGGRYGYTF | TGCGCCAGCAGCCCGCGACAGGGTGGCCGATATGGCTACACCTTC
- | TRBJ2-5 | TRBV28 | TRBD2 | CASSYPGLARGETQYF | TGTGCCAGCAGTTACCCGGGACTAGCGCGCGGAGAGACCCAGTACTTC
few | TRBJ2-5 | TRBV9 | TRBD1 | CASSAPDRGRETQYF | TGTGCCAGCAGCGCGCCGGACAGGGGGCGAGAGACCCAGTACTTC
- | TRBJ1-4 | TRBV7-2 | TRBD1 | CASSLVGRGNEKLFF | TGTGCCAGCAGCTTAGTGGGCAGGGGGAATGAAAAACTGTTTTTT
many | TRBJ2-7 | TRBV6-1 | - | CASSYPSHSSYEQYF | TGTGCCAGCAGTTACCCAAGTCACAGCTCCTACGAGCAGTACTTC
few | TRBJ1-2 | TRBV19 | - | CASTEWVTYGYTF | TGTGCCAGTACCGAGTGGGTGACCTATGGCTACACCTTC
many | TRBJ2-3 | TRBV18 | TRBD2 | CASSPIAGATGDTQYF | TGTGCCAGCTCACCCATAGCGGGGGCCACCGGAGATACGCAGTATTTT
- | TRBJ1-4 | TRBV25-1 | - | CASSTGWEKLFF | TGTGCCAGCAGTACAGGCTGGGAAAAACTGTTTTTT
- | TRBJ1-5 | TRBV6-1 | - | CATHRGQGYQPQHF | TGTGCCACCCACCGAGGACAAGGTTATCAGCCCCAGCATTTT
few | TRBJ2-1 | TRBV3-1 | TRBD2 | CASSRVGGAYNEQFF | TGTGCCAGCAGCCGGGTGGGGGGGGCCTACAATGAGCAGTTCTTC
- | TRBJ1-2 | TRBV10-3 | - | CASSFDPYGYTF | TGTGCCAGCAGTTTCGACCCCTATGGCTACACCTTC
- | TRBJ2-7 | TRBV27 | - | CASSFLGDSYEQYF | TGTGCCAGCAGTTTCCTGGGGGACTCCTACGAGCAGTACTTC
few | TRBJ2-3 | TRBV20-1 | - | CSAVHRLGAPDTQYF | TGCAGTGCTGTCCACCGACTAGGGGCCCCAGATACGCAGTATTTT
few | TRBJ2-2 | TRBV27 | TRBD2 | CASAGTSGNTGELFF | TGTGCCAGCGCCGGGACTAGCGGAAACACCGGGGAGCTGTTTTTT
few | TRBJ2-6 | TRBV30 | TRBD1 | CAFGQGLSGANVLTF | TGTGCCTTTGGACAGGGCTTATCTGGGGCCAACGTCCTGACTTTC
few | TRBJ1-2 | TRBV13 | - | CASSLQTGFYGYTF | TGTGCCAGCAGCCTACAGACAGGATTCTATGGCTACACCTTC
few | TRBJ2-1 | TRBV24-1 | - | CATSYTGSSYNEQFF | TGTGCCACCAGTTACACAGGGTCCTCCTACAATGAGCAGTTCTTC
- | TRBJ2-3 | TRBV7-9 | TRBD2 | CASSPGTSGAGDTQYF | TGTGCCAGCAGCCCGGGGACTAGCGGAGCTGGGGATACGCAGTATTTT
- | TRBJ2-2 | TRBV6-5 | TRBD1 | CASSYGGLGQGERGELFF | TGTGCCAGCAGTTACGGGGGACTGGGACAGGGAGAGCGCGGGGAGCTGTTTTTT
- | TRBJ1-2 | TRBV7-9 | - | CASSKIVGQASNYGYTF | TGTGCCAGCAGCAAAATTGTCGGGCAGGCCTCTAACTATGGCTACACCTTC
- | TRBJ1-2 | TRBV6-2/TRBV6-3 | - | CASHPFGGNYGYTF | TGTGCCAGCCACCCTTTTGGGGGGAACTATGGCTACACCTTC
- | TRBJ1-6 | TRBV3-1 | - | CASRDRKWSSPLHF | TGTGCCAGCAGAGACAGAAAATGGAGTTCACCCCTCCACTTT
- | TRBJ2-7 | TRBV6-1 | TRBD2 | CASGGLAGSYEQYF | TGTGCCAGCGGGGGACTAGCGGGGTCCTACGAGCAGTACTTC
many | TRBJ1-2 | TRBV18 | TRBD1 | CASSSGQTYGYTF | TGTGCCAGCTCTTCGGGACAGACCTATGGCTACACCTTC
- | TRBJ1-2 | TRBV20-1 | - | CSARGPSGDHGYTF | TGCAGTGCTAGAGGACCTTCAGGGGACCATGGCTACACCTTC
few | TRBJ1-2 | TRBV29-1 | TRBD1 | CSVAQGQGYGYTF | TGCAGCGTCGCCCAGGGACAGGGGTACGGCTACACCTTC
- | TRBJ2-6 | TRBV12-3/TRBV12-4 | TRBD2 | CASSFGLAGDGANVLTF | TGTGCCAGCAGCTTCGGACTAGCGGGAGATGGGGCCAACGTCCTGACTTTC
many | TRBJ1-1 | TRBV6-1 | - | CASSSGTVNTEAFF | TGTGCCAGCAGTTCCGGGACGGTGAACACTGAAGCTTTCTTT
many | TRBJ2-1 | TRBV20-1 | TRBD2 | CSAKRLAGVNEQFF | TGCAGTGCTAAGAGACTAGCGGGAGTCAATGAGCAGTTCTTC
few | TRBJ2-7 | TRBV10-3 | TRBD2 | CAILWRENSYEQYF | TGTGCCATCCTATGGCGGGAGAACTCCTACGAGCAGTACTTC
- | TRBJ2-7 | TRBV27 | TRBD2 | CASSPLTSGSSYEQYF | TGTGCCAGCAGTCCTCTGACTAGCGGAAGCTCCTACGAGCAGTACTTC
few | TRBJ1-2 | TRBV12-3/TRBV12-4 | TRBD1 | CASTLGQGYGYTF | TGTGCCAGCACCCTAGGACAGGGCTATGGCTACACCTTC
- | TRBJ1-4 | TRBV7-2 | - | CASSLGTQGGQEKLFF | TGTGCCAGCAGCTTAGGAACCCAGGGTGGGCAGGAAAAACTGTTTTTT
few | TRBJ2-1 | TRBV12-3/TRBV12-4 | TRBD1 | CASTQGTGTYNEQFF | TGTGCCAGCACCCAGGGGACAGGGACGTACAATGAGCAGTTCTTC